The 12 T cell receptor beta chains presented below share a single source sample, sequenced in a study of T cells after yellow fever vaccination. TCRdb processed the 5' RACE reads anew with MiXCR; each CDR3 protein has one entry. The repertoire consists of 450,000 to 600,000 distinct CDR3 sequences, with around an eighth occurring once and the leading ten covering about an eighth. The sample here was PBMCs, taken on the day of the yellow fever booster vaccination. The source of these receptors is a man aged 25-40 years who received the YFV17D yellow fever vaccine.

The chain carries TRBV20-1 and TRBJ2-7; D possibly corresponds to TRBD2 (5 bases). The CDR3 consists of 15 residues. Germline CDR1 DFQATT, CDR2 SNEGSKA (reference sequence). V was trimmed by 0 bases and J by 2 bases, leaving 14 bases between them. In DNA, the CDR3 is TGCAGTGCTAGAGATATAAGACGGGATACCTACGAGCAGTACTTC. Translated: CSARDIRRDTYEQYF.

V usage is TRBV7-9 and J usage is TRBJ2-4; possibly TRBD2 for D (5 bases). The CDR3 is 15 amino acids. V lost 8 bases to trimming and J lost 1 base, with 15 bases between them. CDR1 is SEHNR and CDR2 is FQNEAQ in the germline V gene (reference sequence). Written as DNA, the CDR3 is TGTGCCAGCGCAGGATTGGAGGTGGCCAAAAACATTCAGTACTTC. It encodes CASAGLEVAKNIQYF.

V and J are TRBV20-1 and TRBJ1-1; D gene uncertain. V was cut by 3 bases and J by 0 bases, with 11 bases left in between. Germline V CDR1 and CDR2: DFQATT, SNEGSKA (reference sequence). The CDR3 length is 14 residues. CDR3 sequence: CSARGQTMNTEAFF. CDR3 bases: TGCAGTGCTAGGGGCCAGACCATGAACACTGAAGCTTTCTTT.

The rearrangement links TRBV6-2 or TRBV6-3 to TRBJ2-3; no clear D gene. There are 13 residues in the CDR3. The germline gives CDR1 MNHEY, CDR2 SVGEGT. The V and J ends lost 10 bases and 6 bases respectively, with 17 bases between them. The DNA for the CDR3 is TGTGCCACCATGAAGGTTTTGGGGGATACGCAGTATTTT. Its protein is CATMKVLGDTQYF.

The chain recombines TRBV7-9 with TRBJ2-5; tentative D call: TRBD2 (5 bases). V lost 3 bases to trimming and J lost 5 bases, with 16 bases between them. The CDR3 runs 15 residues. Germline CDR1 reads SEHNR; CDR2 reads FQNEAQ (reference sequence). The CDR3, as DNA: TGTGCCAGCAGCTTCCTGGACTCTCTGGGGGAGACCCAGTACTTC. As protein: CASSFLDSLGETQYF.

The gene calls are TRBV4-3 and TRBJ2-7, with D tentatively TRBD2 (6 bases). The CDR3 contains 14 residues. The V gene lost 4 bases and the J gene lost 2 bases, with 12 bases spanning the gap. Germline V gene data show CDR1 as LGHNA and CDR2 as YSLEER. The CDR3 DNA reads as TGCGCCAGCAGCCTACGGAGGGATACCTACGAGCAGTACTTC. It is translated as CASSLRRDTYEQYF.

This chain links TRBV10-3 with TRBJ2-5; D unresolved. The CDR3 contains 13 residues. Germline V CDR1 and CDR2: ENHRY, SYGVKD. Trimming took off 0 bases at V and 3 bases at J, with 5 bases between the two ends. CDR3: CAISESGKETQYF. The CDR3 coding sequence is TGTGCCATCAGTGAGTCGGGAAAAGAGACCCAGTACTTC.

This clonotype has only a few counts. The chain recombines TRBV29-1 with TRBJ2-7; D may be TRBD1 (6 bases). From germline, CDR1 is SQVTM and CDR2 ANQGSEA. The CDR3 sequence is 13 residues long. V gave up 3 bases and J gave up 2 bases, with 11 bases separating them. The CDR3 loop is CSVERTDTYEQYF. In DNA, the CDR3 is TGCAGCGTTGAGAGGACAGACACCTACGAGCAGTACTTC.

A few counts support this clonotype. V and J are TRBV6-1 and TRBJ2-3; 13 positions match TRBD2. The CDR3 has 15 residues. The germline CDR1 and CDR2 sequences are MNHNS and SASEGT. V was pared by 6 bases and J by 5 bases, with 5 bases of the junction left unmatched. The CDR3 sequence: CASRRLAGGLDTQYF. The CDR3 DNA follows: TGTGCCAGCAGGAGACTAGCGGGAGGATTAGATACGCAGTATTTT.

A note on this clonotype: At one boundary the junction diverges from the germline segment, which might be a read error. In nucleotides, the CDR3 is TGCGCCAGCAGCTTGTTTCTAGCGGGAGCCACCGGGGTGCTGTTTTTT. It translates to CASSLFLAGATGVLFF. V is TRBV5-1 and J is TRBJ2-2, with 10 bases fitting TRBD2. The length of the CDR3 is 16 residues. Germline CDR1 reads SGHRS; CDR2 reads YFSETQ.

This clonotype showed up just a few times. The J gene is TRBJ2-1, the V gene TRBV20-1, with 8 bases lining up with TRBD2. V was pared by 6 bases and J by 7 bases, with 14 bases of the junction left unmatched. Germline assignment: CDR1 DFQATT and CDR2 SNEGSKA (reference sequence). The CDR3 sequence is 15 residues long. CDR3 in DNA: TGCAGTGCGGGACGGAGGAGACTAGCGCTGAATGAGCAGTTCTTC. This translates into CSAGRRRLALNEQFF.

J is TRBJ2-7 and V is TRBV29-1; D assignment may be TRBD1 or TRBD2 (5 bases each). CDR1 and CDR2 (germline): SQVTM, ANQGSEA. The CDR3 runs to 12 residues. Trimming pared 4 bases from V and 5 bases from J, leaving 12 bases between. In nucleotides, the CDR3 is TGCAGCGTTGGGGACGGCTCTCACGAGCAGTACTTC. This translates into CSVGDGSHEQYF.